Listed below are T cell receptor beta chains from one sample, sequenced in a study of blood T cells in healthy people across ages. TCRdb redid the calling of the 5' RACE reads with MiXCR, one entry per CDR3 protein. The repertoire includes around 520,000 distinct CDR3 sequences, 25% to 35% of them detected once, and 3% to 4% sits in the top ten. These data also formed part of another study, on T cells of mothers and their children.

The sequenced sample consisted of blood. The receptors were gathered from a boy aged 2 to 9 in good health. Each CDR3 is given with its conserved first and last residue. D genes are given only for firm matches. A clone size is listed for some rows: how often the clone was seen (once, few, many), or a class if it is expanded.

CASSQDLVGYGYTF | TGCGCCAGCAGCCAAGATTTAGTCGGCTATGGCTACACCTTC | TRBJ1-2 | NA | NA | TRBV4-1
CAISESIGQRESIETQYF | TGTGCCATCAGTGAGTCGATCGGCCAGCGGGAGAGCATAGAGACCCAGTACTTC | TRBJ2-5 | NA | TRBD2 | TRBV10-3
CASTSFPDSLGIQYF | TGCGCCAGCACCTCCTTTCCCGACAGCCTCGGCATTCAGTACTTC | TRBJ2-4 | once | NA | TRBV5-1
CASSVNPGQETQYF | TGTGCCAGCAGCGTAAATCCGGGGCAAGAGACCCAGTACTTC | TRBJ2-5 | NA | NA | TRBV9
CASSLQGAGELFF | TGTGCCAGCAGCCTACAGGGGGCCGGGGAGCTGTTTTTT | TRBJ2-2 | many | TRBD1 | TRBV12-3/TRBV12-4
CASSKSGASSYEQYF | TGTGCCAGTAGTAAATCGGGGGCAAGCTCCTACGAGCAGTACTTC | TRBJ2-7 | NA | NA | TRBV19
CASSPRDRGIEAFF | TGTGCCAGCAGTCCCAGGGACAGGGGCATTGAAGCTTTCTTT | TRBJ1-1 | NA | TRBD1 | TRBV12-3/TRBV12-4
CASSSPSGEGFF | TGTGCCAGCAGTTCCCCTAGTGGGGAGGGGTTCTTC | TRBJ2-1 | few | TRBD2 | TRBV6-5
CASSSSGGVEGEQYF | TGTGCCAGCAGTTCTAGCGGGGGAGTGGAAGGGGAGCAGTACTTC | TRBJ2-7 | few | TRBD2 | TRBV6-5
CASSRGETGANVLTF | TGTGCCAGTTCGCGGGGGGAAACTGGGGCCAACGTCCTGACTTTC | TRBJ2-6 | many | TRBD2 | TRBV6-2/TRBV6-3
CASTRSRTATNEKLFF | TGTGCCAGCACAAGATCCCGGACTGCAACTAATGAAAAACTGTTTTTT | TRBJ1-4 | NA | NA | TRBV2
CASRFGLAGQETQYF | TGTGCCAGCAGATTCGGACTAGCGGGCCAAGAGACCCAGTACTTC | TRBJ2-5 | few | TRBD2 | TRBV6-5
CASRPGAAQETQYF | TGTGCCAGCAGGCCCGGGGCTGCCCAAGAGACCCAGTACTTC | TRBJ2-5 | NA | NA | TRBV6-6
CASSEGQGARGYTF | TGCGCCAGCAGCGAGGGACAGGGGGCGCGTGGCTACACCTTC | TRBJ1-2 | NA | TRBD1 | TRBV5-1
CASSYLGIVISARSYNSPLHF | TGTGCCAGCAGTTATTTGGGTATAGTAATCTCGGCTCGCTCCTATAATTCACCCCTCCACTTT | TRBJ1-6 | NA | NA | TRBV6-5
CASSSAGFADTQYF | TGCGCCAGCAGCTCAGCGGGGTTCGCAGATACGCAGTATTTT | TRBJ2-3 | NA | TRBD2 | TRBV5-1
CASSLVRGQGAEGYTF | TGTGCCAGCAGCTTAGTCAGGGGACAGGGGGCTGAAGGCTACACCTTC | TRBJ1-2 | NA | TRBD1 | TRBV7-2